Listed here are 22 T cell receptor beta chains from one sample, sequenced in a study of T cell repertoires in cytomegalovirus infection. The antigens of these receptors remain unknown. Each CDR3 protein is one row after TCRdb ran MiXCR on the reads. The sample has about 740,000 distinct CDR3 sequences; around a third are singletons. Specimen: cultured PBMCs, collected from culture after CMV antigen stimulation. The receptor source for this set is a human donor in good health (CMV status not recorded). Some clones in this sample may be carry-over from other donors' samples.

In this sample, this clonotype turned up many times. J is TRBJ1-1 and V is TRBV7-2; D is uncertain. V lost 5 bases and J 1 base, leaving 17 bases between the germline ends. Germline values: CDR1 SGHTA, CDR2 FQGNSA. The CDR3 length is 16 residues. The CDR3 is CASSAEMARRNTEAFF. In DNA form, the CDR3 reads TGTGCCAGCAGCGCCGAGATGGCCAGGAGGAACACTGAAGCTTTCTTT.

This clonotype showed up just a few times. The chain links TRBV7-2 to TRBJ2-1; D might be TRBD1 (5 bases). V was pared by 0 bases and J by 6 bases, with 12 bases between. The V gene's germline CDR1 is SGHTA and CDR2 FQGNSA. The CDR3 loop spans 15 amino acids. CDR3 DNA: TGTGCCAGCAGCTTAGCGGCAGTACAGGTCAATGAGCAGTTCTTC. It encodes CASSLAAVQVNEQFF.

This clonotype was seen a single time. The chain has TRBV6-5 and TRBJ1-1, with D hard to call. The CDR3 contains 13 residues. Germline values: CDR1 MNHEY, CDR2 SVGAGI. The V end was cut by 6 bases, the J end by 3 bases, with 11 bases between. DNA for the CDR3: TGTGCCAGCAGCCGCTCAAGGGACACTGAAGCTTTCTTT. Translating it yields CASSRSRDTEAFF.

This clonotype was found a few times. The chain is built from TRBV6-6 and TRBJ2-7; perhaps TRBD1 as D (6 bases). Between the trimmed V and J ends, which lost 2 bases and 0 bases, there was a span of 11 bases. Per the germline V gene, CDR1 is MNHNY and CDR2 is SVGAGI (reference sequence). The CDR3 runs to 15 residues. The CDR3 loop reads CASSYGGRGSYEQYF. The CDR3, as DNA: TGTGCCAGCAGTTACGGCGGCAGGGGCTCCTACGAGCAGTACTTC.

The rearrangement links TRBV6-2 or TRBV6-3 to TRBJ1-5, with D perhaps TRBD1 (5 bases). This CDR3 region has 15 residues. Germline V gives CDR1 MNHEY, CDR2 SVGEGT. V lost 7 bases and J lost 6, with 19 bases in between. CDR3 sequence: CASNPTGTGTQPQHF. In nucleotides, the CDR3 is TGTGCCAGCAACCCCACCGGGACGGGAACTCAGCCCCAGCATTTT.

The V gene is TRBV18, the J gene TRBJ2-2; TRBD2 might be the D (5 bases). There are 15 residues in the CDR3. Trimming took off 2 bases at V and 5 bases at J, with 12 bases between the two ends. Germline V gene data show CDR1 as KGHSH and CDR2 as LQKENI. The CDR3 DNA reads TGTGCCAGCTCACCAGGGCCCGGGGTGACCGGGGAGCTGTTTTTT. It is translated as CASSPGPGVTGELFF.

The chain has TRBV19 and TRBJ2-3, with TRBD2 matching over 12 bases. This CDR3 has 14 amino acids. J gave up 4 bases and V 9 bases, and 5 bases lay outside the gene matches. Germline V lookup: CDR1 LNHDA, CDR2 SQIVND (reference sequence). CDR3 nucleotide sequence: TGTGCCAGCCGACTAGCGGGAGACCCAGATACGCAGTATTTT. Protein: CASRLAGDPDTQYF.

The chain combines TRBV5-4 with TRBJ2-7, with 11 bases that match TRBD1. Germline V gene data show CDR1 as SGHNT and CDR2 as YYREEE (reference sequence). The CDR3 is made up of 14 amino acids. The trim removed 0 bases at V and 6 bases at J, leaving 2 bases unmatched. The CDR3 loop reads CASSLGTGGPEQYF. The CDR3 DNA reads TGTGCCAGCAGCTTGGGGACAGGGGGCCCCGAGCAGTACTTC.

This clonotype was counted a few times. As DNA, the CDR3 is TGTGCCAGCAGTTCGTTGGGGACACCCCAAGAGACCCAGTACTTC. Its translation is CASSSLGTPQETQYF. The V call is TRBV6-5, the J call TRBJ2-5; possibly TRBD1 for D (6 bases). V was trimmed by 4 bases and J by 1 base, leaving 13 bases between them. This CDR3 comprises 15 residues. From germline, CDR1 is MNHEY and CDR2 SVGAGI.

The J gene is TRBJ1-5, the V gene TRBV6-1; D remains ambiguous. This CDR3 has 15 residues. CDR1 is MNHNS and CDR2 is SASEGT in the germline V gene. V lost 2 bases to trimming and J lost 1 base, with 9 bases between them. The CDR3 here is CASSEWGGSNQPQHF. CDR3 bases: TGTGCCAGCAGTGAATGGGGAGGCAGCAATCAGCCCCAGCATTTT.

This clonotype was counted a few times. The rearrangement links TRBV6-1 to TRBJ2-3; no definite D call. Germline CDR1 is MNHNS and CDR2 is SASEGT. The CDR3 is 16 residues long. The ends were cut back, 0 bases at V and 5 bases at J, with 15 bases in the middle. The CDR3 protein is CASSEARTRAEDTQYF. The CDR3 nucleotides read TGTGCCAGCAGTGAAGCGCGCACCCGAGCCGAAGATACGCAGTATTTT.

The chain employs TRBV19 and TRBJ2-5; D ambiguous. The germline V gene has CDR1 LNHDA and CDR2 SQIVND (reference sequence). CDR3 length: 15 residues. The germline V and J ends were trimmed by 3 bases and 5 bases, with 16 bases remaining between them. In nucleotides, the CDR3 is TGTGCCAGTAGTATCAACGCGCTCCAAGGGGAGACCCAGTACTTC. It encodes CASSINALQGETQYF.

The gene calls are TRBV6-5 and TRBJ1-4; D not certain. Per germline, CDR1 MNHEY and CDR2 SVGAGI. The CDR3 loop spans 16 amino acids. The V end was cut by 2 bases, the J end by 0 bases, with 10 bases between. The CDR3 sequence is CASSYLSHATNEKLFF. The CDR3 nucleotides read TGTGCCAGCAGTTACCTCAGTCATGCAACTAATGAAAAACTGTTTTTT.

This chain links TRBV20-1 with TRBJ2-1; D might be TRBD1 or TRBD2, each matching 5 bases. V dropped 6 bases and J dropped 7 bases, with 10 bases sitting between them. Germline V gives CDR1 DFQATT, CDR2 SNEGSKA (reference sequence). CDR3 length: 11 residues. The CDR3: CSALGPNEQFF. The CDR3 nucleotides read TGCAGTGCCCTGGGACCAAATGAGCAGTTCTTC.

This clonotype was recorded a few times. The chain couples TRBV7-2 to TRBJ2-5; D might be TRBD2 (7 bases). The V and J ends lost 2 bases and 5 bases respectively, with 15 bases between them. Germline CDR1 and CDR2: SGHTA and FQGNSA. The CDR3 totals 15 residues. The CDR3 region is CASSLRGGASETQYF. As DNA, the CDR3 is TGTGCCAGCAGCTTAAGGGGGGGAGCTTCGGAGACCCAGTACTTC.

The table lists this clonotype with many counts. The genes are TRBV7-2 and TRBJ2-1; D is possibly TRBD2 (5 bases). V was trimmed by 2 bases and J by 4 bases, leaving 12 bases between them. Germline CDR1 SGHTA, CDR2 FQGNSA. This CDR3 region has 15 residues. As DNA, the CDR3 is TGTGCCAGCAGCTTAAAGGGTTCGGGGTACAATGAGCAGTTCTTC. Its translation is CASSLKGSGYNEQFF.

This chain connects TRBV20-1 to TRBJ2-7; D unclear. The ends were cut back, 1 base at V and 0 bases at J, with 13 bases in the middle. The germline V gene encodes CDR1 DFQATT and CDR2 SNEGSKA (reference sequence). The CDR3 covers 15 residues. CDR3 DNA sequence: TGCAGTGCTAGAGTTCTGGAAAAGAGCTCCTACGAGCAGTACTTC. Translating it yields CSARVLEKSSYEQYF.

This clonotype was counted a few times. This chain joins TRBV7-9 and TRBJ1-1; TRBD1 might be the D (6 bases). V was shortened by 5 bases and J by 3 bases, with 13 bases between the two germline ends. The CDR3 length is 14 residues. Germline-derived CDR1 and CDR2 are SEHNR and FQNEAQ (reference sequence). The CDR3 DNA is TGTGCCAGCAGCCTATGGACAGAGGACACTGAAGCTTTCTTT. It yields the protein CASSLWTEDTEAFF. Full variable domain (rest looked up from reference TRBV7-9 and TRBJ1-1): DTGVSQNPRHKITKRGQNVTFRCDPISEHNRLYWYRQTLGQGPEFLTYFQNEAQLEKSRLLSDRFSAERPKGSFSTLEIQRTEQGDSAMYLCASSLWTEDTEAFFGQGTRLTVV.

The table lists this clonotype with many counts. The chain uses TRBV7-2 and TRBJ1-6, with a possible D match to TRBD1 (5 bases). Germline-derived CDR1 and CDR2 are SGHTA and FQGNSA. This CDR3 comprises 16 residues. Between the trimmed V and J ends, which lost 0 bases and 11 bases, there was a span of 17 bases. Here the CDR3 reads CASSLAGGTSAAPLHF. In DNA form, the CDR3 reads TGTGCCAGCAGCTTAGCGGGAGGGACCTCAGCGGCACCCCTCCACTTT. Variable domain in full (rest from reference TRBV7-2 and TRBJ1-6): GAGVSQSPSNKVTEKGKDVELRCDPISGHTALYWYRQSLGQGLEFLIYFQGNSAPDKSGLPSDRFSAERTGGSVSTLTIQRTQQEDSAVYLCASSLAGGTSAAPLHFGNGTRLTVT.

The rearrangement links TRBV7-8 to TRBJ2-5; tentative D call: TRBD2 (5 bases). V was trimmed by 0 bases and J by 5 bases, leaving 19 bases between them. Germline values: CDR1 SGHVS, CDR2 FQNEAQ. The CDR3 consists of 17 residues. The CDR3, as DNA: TGTGCCAGCAGCTTAGCATCCCCGGGTCCCGGGATCGAGACCCAGTACTTC. Its protein is CASSLASPGPGIETQYF.

Ten or more counts support this clonotype. This chain uses TRBV7-2 with TRBJ1-1; D not resolved. This CDR3 is built from 13 residues. Germline V gene lookup returns CDR1 SGHTA and CDR2 FQGNSA. V was shortened by 2 bases and J by 2 bases, with 6 bases between the two germline ends. The CDR3 sequence is CASSLKSNTEAFF. The CDR3 DNA sequence: TGTGCCAGCAGCTTAAAGTCCAACACTGAAGCTTTCTTT.

The chain uses TRBV5-6 and TRBJ1-1, with a tentative D call TRBD1 (5 bases). The V and J ends lost 0 bases and 4 bases respectively, with 16 bases between them. Germline values: CDR1 SGHDT, CDR2 YYEEEE. CDR3 length: 16 amino acids. The CDR3 DNA reads TGTGCCAGCAGCTTGGTAGGGGTTGAGAGGGGCACTGAAGCTTTCTTT. Translation gives CASSLVGVERGTEAFF.